The sequence of this TCR beta chain was determined in a study of neurological immune-mediated disorders. Template-switch 5'RACE cDNA synthesis added a 10-nucleotide unique molecular identifier. TCRdb fed the 5' RACE reads into MiXCR, producing one record per CDR3 protein. The data hold around 30,000 distinct CDR3 sequences, with over 1.2% observed a single time. The CDR3 spans 17 residues. Study conclusions and caveats: No expanded-clone CDR3 amino acid sequence recurred across subjects, suggesting private TCR-beta repertoires.

This clonotype has a count of ten or more. Antigen specificity is unknown. It was from 2 million PBMCs stored at -80 C that the unsorted libraries were obtained. The sequence was obtained from a woman aged 25 to 39 with multiple sclerosis. Sequencing was carried out using PBMCs. This chain joins TRBV21-1 and TRBJ2-2; the DNA was not compared with TRBD1, the D call given in the table. TRBV21-1 is shown as a pseudogene. CDR3 amino acids: CASSKALLRGRTGELFF. The CDR3, as DNA: TGTGCCAGCAGCAAAGCGCTTTTGAGGGGGCGGACCGGGGAGCTGTTTTTT.